The sequence of this TCR beta chain was determined in a study of spatial heterogeneity in lung cancer. Looking at the study overall: Combinations of a unique TCR and a UMI were tallied in raw reads, and on average each appeared more than ten times.

Time point reported: sample taken at primary tumor resection. Sequencing of whole RNA from tumor, nontumor lung or frozen PBMC involved no sorting. In TCRdb, the 5' RACE reads were re-called with MiXCR into one record per CDR3 protein. The repertoire has approximately 9,500 distinct CDR3 sequences, roughly 8% of them found once; the top ten carry about 20%. Study-level results: Expanded alpha and beta TCR counts within tumors tracked tumor mutation counts. Alpha and beta chain coverage of tumor T cells was estimated at about 7.3% and 13%, respectively.

The CDR3 has 14 amino acids. The V gene end was trimmed by 4 bases and the J gene end by 3 bases; junction bases not matched to a gene: 7. CDR1 is SGHRS and CDR2 is YFSETQ in the germline V gene. This clonotype was detected ten times or more. What it binds is not known. The TCR comes from a male donor with early-stage non-small cell lung cancer. The sequencing here drew on lung tumor tissue, taken at surgery. The chain couples TRBV5-1 to TRBJ2-7, with 7 bases aligning to TRBD1. As DNA, the CDR3 is TGCGCCAGCAGCCTTTGGACAGGACACTACGAGCAGTACTTC. Translation gives CASSLWTGHYEQYF. The complete variable domain, with remaining parts taken from reference TRBV5-1 and TRBJ2-7, reads KAGVTQTPRYLIKTRGQQVTLSCSPISGHRSVSWYQQTPGQGLQFLFEYFSETQRNKGNFPGRFSGRQFSNSRSEMNVSTLELGDSALYLCASSLWTGHYEQYFGPGTRLTVT.